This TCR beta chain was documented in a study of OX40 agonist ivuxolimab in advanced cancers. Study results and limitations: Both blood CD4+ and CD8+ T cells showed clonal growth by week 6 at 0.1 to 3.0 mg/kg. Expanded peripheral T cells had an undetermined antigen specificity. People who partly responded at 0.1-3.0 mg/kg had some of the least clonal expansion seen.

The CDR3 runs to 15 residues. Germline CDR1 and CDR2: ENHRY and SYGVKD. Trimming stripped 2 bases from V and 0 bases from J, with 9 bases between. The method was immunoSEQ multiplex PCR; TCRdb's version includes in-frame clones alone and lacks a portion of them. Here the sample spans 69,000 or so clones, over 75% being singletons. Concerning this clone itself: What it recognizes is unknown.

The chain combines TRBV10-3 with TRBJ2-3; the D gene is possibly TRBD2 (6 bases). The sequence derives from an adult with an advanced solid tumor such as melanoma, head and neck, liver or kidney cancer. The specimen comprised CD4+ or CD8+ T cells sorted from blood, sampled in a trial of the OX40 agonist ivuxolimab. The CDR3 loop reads CAISESGPSTDTQYF. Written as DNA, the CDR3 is TGTGCCATCAGTGAGAGCGGGCCCAGCACAGATACGCAGTATTTT.